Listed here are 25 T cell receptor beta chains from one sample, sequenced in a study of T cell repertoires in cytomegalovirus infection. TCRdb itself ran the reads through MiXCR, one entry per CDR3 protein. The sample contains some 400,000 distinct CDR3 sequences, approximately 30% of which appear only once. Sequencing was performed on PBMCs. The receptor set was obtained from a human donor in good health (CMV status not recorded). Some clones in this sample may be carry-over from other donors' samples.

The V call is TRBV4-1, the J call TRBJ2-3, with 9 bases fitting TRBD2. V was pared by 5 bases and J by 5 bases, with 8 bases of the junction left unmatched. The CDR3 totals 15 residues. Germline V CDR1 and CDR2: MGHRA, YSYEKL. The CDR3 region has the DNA TGCGCCAGCAGCACGGCGGGGGGGCCCATAGATACGCAGTATTTT. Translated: CASSTAGGPIDTQYF.

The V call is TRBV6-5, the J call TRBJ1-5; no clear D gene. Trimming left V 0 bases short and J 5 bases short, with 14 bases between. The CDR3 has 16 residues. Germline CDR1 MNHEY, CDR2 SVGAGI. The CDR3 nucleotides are TGTGCCAGCAGTTACTCGAGTAGAGGACTCGATCAGCCCCAGCATTTT. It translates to CASSYSSRGLDQPQHF.

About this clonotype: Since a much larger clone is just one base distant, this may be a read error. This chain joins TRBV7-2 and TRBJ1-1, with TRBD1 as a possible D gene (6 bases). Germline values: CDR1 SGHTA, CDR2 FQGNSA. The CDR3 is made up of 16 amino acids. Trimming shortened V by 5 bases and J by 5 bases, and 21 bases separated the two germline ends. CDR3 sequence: CASSVGGGLGETEAFF. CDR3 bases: TGTGCCAGCAGCGTAGGAGGGGGTTTAGGGGAAACTGAAGCTTTCTTT.

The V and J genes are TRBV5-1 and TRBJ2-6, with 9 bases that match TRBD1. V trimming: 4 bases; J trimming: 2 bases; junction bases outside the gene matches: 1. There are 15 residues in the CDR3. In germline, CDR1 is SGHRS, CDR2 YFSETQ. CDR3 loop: CASSRQGAGANVLTF. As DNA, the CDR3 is TGCGCCAGCAGCAGACAGGGGGCTGGGGCCAACGTCCTGACTTTC.

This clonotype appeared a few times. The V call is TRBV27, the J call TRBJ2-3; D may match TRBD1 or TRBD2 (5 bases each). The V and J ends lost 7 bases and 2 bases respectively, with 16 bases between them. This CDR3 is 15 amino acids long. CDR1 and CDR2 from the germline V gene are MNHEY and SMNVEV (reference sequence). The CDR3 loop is CASTPGPGDTDTQYF. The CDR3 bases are TGTGCCAGCACCCCGGGACCCGGTGACACAGATACGCAGTATTTT.

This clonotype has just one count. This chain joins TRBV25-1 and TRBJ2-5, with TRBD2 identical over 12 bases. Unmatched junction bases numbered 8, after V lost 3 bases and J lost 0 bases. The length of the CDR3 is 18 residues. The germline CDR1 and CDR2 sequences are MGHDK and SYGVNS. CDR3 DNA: TGTGCCAGCAGTGATTTAACTAGCGGGGGGACTTACCAAGAGACCCAGTACTTC. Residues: CASSDLTSGGTYQETQYF.

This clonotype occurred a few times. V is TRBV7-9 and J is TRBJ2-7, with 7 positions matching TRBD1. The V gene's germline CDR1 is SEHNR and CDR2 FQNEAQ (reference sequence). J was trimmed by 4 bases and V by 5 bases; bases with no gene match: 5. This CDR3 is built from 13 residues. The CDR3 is CASSVGQYYEQYF. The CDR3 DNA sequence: TGTGCCAGCAGCGTGGGACAGTATTACGAGCAGTACTTC.

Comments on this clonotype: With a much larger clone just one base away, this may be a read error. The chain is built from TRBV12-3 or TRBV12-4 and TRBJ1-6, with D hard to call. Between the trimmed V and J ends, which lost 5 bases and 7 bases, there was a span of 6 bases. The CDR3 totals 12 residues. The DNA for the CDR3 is TGTGCCAGCAGTCAAGGGAATTCACCCCTCCACTTT. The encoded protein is CASSQGNSPLHF.

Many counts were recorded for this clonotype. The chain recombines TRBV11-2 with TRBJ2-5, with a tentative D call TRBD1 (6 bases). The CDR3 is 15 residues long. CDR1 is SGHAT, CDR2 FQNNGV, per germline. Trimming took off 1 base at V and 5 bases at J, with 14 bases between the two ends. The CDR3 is CASSLVSQGGETQYF. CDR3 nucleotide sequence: TGTGCCAGCAGCTTAGTATCACAGGGTGGTGAGACCCAGTACTTC. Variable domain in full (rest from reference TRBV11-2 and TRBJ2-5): EAGVAQSPRYKIIEKRQSVAFWCNPISGHATLYWYQQILGQGPKLLIQFQNNGVVDDSQLPKDRFSAERLKGVDSTLKIQPAKLEDSAVYLCASSLVSQGGETQYFGPGTRLLVL.

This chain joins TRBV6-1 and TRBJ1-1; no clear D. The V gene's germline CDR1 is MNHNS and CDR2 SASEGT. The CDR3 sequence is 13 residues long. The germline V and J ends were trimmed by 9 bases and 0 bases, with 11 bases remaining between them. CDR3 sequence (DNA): TGTGCCAGTAGCGACGGCCTGAACACTGAAGCTTTCTTT. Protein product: CASSDGLNTEAFF.

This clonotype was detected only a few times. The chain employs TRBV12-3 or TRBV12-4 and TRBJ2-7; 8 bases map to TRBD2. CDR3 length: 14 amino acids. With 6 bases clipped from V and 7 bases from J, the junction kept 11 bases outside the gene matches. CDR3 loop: CASRIAGSAGEQYF. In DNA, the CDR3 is TGTGCCAGCAGAATAGCGGGGTCTGCAGGAGAGCAGTACTTC.

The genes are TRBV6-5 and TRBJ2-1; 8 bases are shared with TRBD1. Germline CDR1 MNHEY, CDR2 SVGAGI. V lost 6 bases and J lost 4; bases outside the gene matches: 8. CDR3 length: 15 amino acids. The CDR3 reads CASRLQGVAYNEQFF. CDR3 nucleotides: TGTGCCAGCAGATTACAGGGGGTTGCGTACAATGAGCAGTTCTTC.

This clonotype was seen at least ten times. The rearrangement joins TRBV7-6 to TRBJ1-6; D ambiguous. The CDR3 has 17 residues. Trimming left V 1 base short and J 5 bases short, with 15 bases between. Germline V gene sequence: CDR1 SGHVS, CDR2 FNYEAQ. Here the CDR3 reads CASSLGGWYPNNSPLHF. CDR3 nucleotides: TGTGCCAGCAGCTTAGGGGGTTGGTACCCCAATAATTCACCCCTCCACTTT.

In DNA form, the CDR3 reads TGTGCCAGCAACCGGGACAGGGTGCCTGGAAACACCATATATTTT. It yields the protein CASNRDRVPGNTIYF. The V call is TRBV6-2 or TRBV6-3, the J call TRBJ1-3; the match to TRBD1 covers 9 bases. CDR1 and CDR2 from the germline V gene are MNHEY and SVGEGT. The CDR3 extends over 15 amino acids. After removal of 7 bases from V and 2 bases from J, the junction contained 6 bases not matched to a gene.

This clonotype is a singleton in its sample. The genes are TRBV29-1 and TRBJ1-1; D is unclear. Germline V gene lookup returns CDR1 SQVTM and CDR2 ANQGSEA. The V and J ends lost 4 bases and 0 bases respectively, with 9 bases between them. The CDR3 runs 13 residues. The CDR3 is CSVVTPMNTEAFF. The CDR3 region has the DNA TGCAGCGTTGTAACACCCATGAACACTGAAGCTTTCTTT.

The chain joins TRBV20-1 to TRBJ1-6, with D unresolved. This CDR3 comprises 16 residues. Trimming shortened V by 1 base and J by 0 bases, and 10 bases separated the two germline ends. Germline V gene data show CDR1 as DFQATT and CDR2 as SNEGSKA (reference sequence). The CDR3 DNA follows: TGCAGTGCTAGAGCAGACCCGAGCTCCTATAATTCACCCCTCCACTTT. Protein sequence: CSARADPSSYNSPLHF.

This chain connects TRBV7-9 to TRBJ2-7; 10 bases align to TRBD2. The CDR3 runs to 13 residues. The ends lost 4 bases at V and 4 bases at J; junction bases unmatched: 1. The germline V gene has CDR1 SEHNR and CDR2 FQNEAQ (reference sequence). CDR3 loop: CASSWGLAYEQYF. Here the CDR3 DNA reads TGTGCCAGCAGCTGGGGACTAGCGTACGAGCAGTACTTC.

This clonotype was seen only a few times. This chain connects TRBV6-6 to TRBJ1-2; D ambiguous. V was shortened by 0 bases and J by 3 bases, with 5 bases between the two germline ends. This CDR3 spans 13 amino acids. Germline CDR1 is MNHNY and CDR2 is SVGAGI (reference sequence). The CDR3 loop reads CASSYSEDYGYTF. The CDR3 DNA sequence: TGTGCCAGCAGTTACTCGGAGGACTATGGCTACACCTTC.

CDR3 amino acids: CASSWTEGEAFF. CDR3 coding DNA: TGTGCCAGCAGCTGGACAGAGGGTGAAGCTTTCTTT. The chain carries TRBV5-6 and TRBJ1-1; perhaps TRBD1 as D (6 bases). CDR1 and CDR2 from the germline V gene are SGHDT and YYEEEE. Trimming pared 3 bases from V and 7 bases from J, leaving 10 bases between. The CDR3 has 12 amino acids.

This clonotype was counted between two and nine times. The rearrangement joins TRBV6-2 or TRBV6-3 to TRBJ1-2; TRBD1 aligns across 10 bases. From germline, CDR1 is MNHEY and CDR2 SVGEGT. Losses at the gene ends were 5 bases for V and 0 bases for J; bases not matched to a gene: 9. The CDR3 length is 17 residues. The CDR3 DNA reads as TGTGCCAGCAGTCAACGGACAGGGGGAGCTACTAACTATGGCTACACCTTC. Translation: CASSQRTGGATNYGYTF.

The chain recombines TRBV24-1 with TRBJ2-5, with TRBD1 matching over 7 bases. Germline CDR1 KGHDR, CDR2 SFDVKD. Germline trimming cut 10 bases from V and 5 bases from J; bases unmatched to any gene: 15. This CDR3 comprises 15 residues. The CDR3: CATKGSDRVGETQYF. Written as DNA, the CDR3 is TGTGCCACAAAAGGGTCCGACAGGGTAGGGGAGACCCAGTACTTC.

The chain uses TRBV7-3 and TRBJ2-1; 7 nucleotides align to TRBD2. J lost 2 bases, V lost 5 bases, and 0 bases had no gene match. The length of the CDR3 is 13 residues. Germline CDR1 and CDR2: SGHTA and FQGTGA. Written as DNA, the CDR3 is TGTGCCAGCAGCCGGGGGGCCTACAATGAGCAGTTCTTC. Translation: CASSRGAYNEQFF.

The CDR3 DNA is TGCGCCAGCAGCGTAGTCCATGGGTCGGATTCACCCCTCCACTTT. It specifies CASSVVHGSDSPLHF. This rearrangement joins TRBV5-1 to TRBJ1-6; D gene ambiguous. This CDR3 has 15 amino acids. With 4 bases removed from V and 8 bases from J, the gap between germline ends came to 16 bases. Germline CDR1 reads SGHRS; CDR2 reads YFSETQ.

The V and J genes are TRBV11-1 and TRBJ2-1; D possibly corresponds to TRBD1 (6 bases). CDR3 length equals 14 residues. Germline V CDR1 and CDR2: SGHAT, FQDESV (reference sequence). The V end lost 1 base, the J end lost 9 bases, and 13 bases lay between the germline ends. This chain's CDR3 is CASSLDSTGFEQFF. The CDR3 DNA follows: TGTGCCAGCAGCTTAGACTCGACAGGATTTGAGCAGTTCTTC.

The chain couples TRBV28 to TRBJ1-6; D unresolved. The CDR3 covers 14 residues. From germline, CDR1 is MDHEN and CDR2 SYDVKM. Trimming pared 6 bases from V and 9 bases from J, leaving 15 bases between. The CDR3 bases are TGTGCCAGCAGCCTAAGGTCTGAGGTTTCACCCCTCCACTTT. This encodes CASSLRSEVSPLHF.